A single sample is the source of the 23 T cell receptor beta chains below, sequenced in a study of shared clonotypes between healthy human individuals. TCRdb keeps only in-frame clones here, not all; method: immunoSEQ multiplex PCR. Here the sample spans 2 million to 2.5 million clones, 93% being singletons. Sequenced material: naive CD4+ T cells from PBMCs. Stated subset: CD45RA+ positively selected. All receptors come from a man aged 18 to 35 in good health. Some clones in this sample may be carry-over from other donors' samples.

V and J are TRBV5-1 and TRBJ1-5, with TRBD1 identical over 7 bases. Germline V gene sequence: CDR1 SGHRS, CDR2 YFSETQ. The CDR3 covers 15 residues. J gave up 3 bases and V 2 bases, and 5 bases lay outside the gene matches. The CDR3 here is CASSLDGTVNQPQHF. CDR3 nucleotides: TGCGCCAGCAGCTTAGATGGGACAGTCAATCAGCCCCAGCATTTT.

This chain links TRBV6-1 with TRBJ2-3; TRBD1 aligns across 7 bases. Germline V CDR1 and CDR2: MNHNS, SASEGT. V trimming: 3 bases; J trimming: 4 bases; junction bases outside the gene matches: 7. There are 15 residues in the CDR3. CDR3 in DNA: TGTGCCAGCAGTGATACCGGGACAGTTCCAGATACGCAGTATTTT. Its protein is CASSDTGTVPDTQYF.

The chain employs TRBV10-1 and TRBJ2-7; 7 bases align to TRBD2. CDR1 is WNHNN, CDR2 SYGVQD, per germline (reference sequence). CDR3 length equals 17 residues. V shed 4 bases, J shed 0 bases, and the junction held 12 bases outside the gene matches. The CDR3 protein is CASSVGKREESSYEQYF. The CDR3 bases are TGCGCCAGCAGTGTAGGAAAACGGGAGGAAAGCTCCTACGAGCAGTACTTC.

This clone has only one observation. V usage is TRBV5-1 and J usage is TRBJ2-1; TRBD2 matches 11 bases. V trimming: 2 bases; J trimming: 6 bases; junction bases outside the gene matches: 10. CDR1 SGHRS and CDR2 YFSETQ come from the germline V gene. CDR3 size: 17 residues. CDR3 in amino acids: CASSLAASGRLGNEQFF. The CDR3 nucleotides read TGCGCCAGCAGCTTAGCGGCTAGCGGGAGGTTAGGCAATGAGCAGTTCTTC.

The V call is TRBV5-6, the J call TRBJ2-7; D might be TRBD2 (6 bases). Germline assignment: CDR1 SGHDT and CDR2 YYEEEE. With 7 bases removed from V and 3 bases from J, the gap between germline ends came to 11 bases. The CDR3 runs 12 residues. In DNA form, the CDR3 reads TGTGCCAGCGGGTCGGGGGACTACGAGCAGTACTTC. Amino acids: CASGSGDYEQYF.

The gene calls are TRBV28 and TRBJ1-4; D possibly corresponds to TRBD1 (6 bases). The CDR3 is 15 residues long. Germline CDR1 is MDHEN and CDR2 is SYDVKM. The V end lost 2 bases, the J end lost 5 bases, and 12 bases lay between the germline ends. Here the CDR3 reads CASSLAGQGNEKLFF. Written as DNA, the CDR3 is TGTGCCAGCAGTTTAGCGGGACAAGGGAATGAAAAACTGTTTTTT.

The chain combines TRBV27 with TRBJ2-2; D unresolved. The ends were cut back, 2 bases at V and 7 bases at J, with 17 bases in the middle. This CDR3 comprises 16 residues. Germline loops: CDR1 MNHEY, CDR2 SMNVEV (reference sequence). The DNA for the CDR3 is TGTGCCAGCAGTTTAATGGGAAGGGTAGGCGGCGGGGAGCTGTTTTTT. Its translation is CASSLMGRVGGGELFF.

The chain has TRBV28 and TRBJ2-1; TRBD1 is a possible D gene (6 bases). Trimming stripped 10 bases from V and 4 bases from J, with 14 bases between. This CDR3 is built from 13 residues. The V gene's germline CDR1 is MDHEN and CDR2 SYDVKM. CDR3: CAIARDTYNEQFF. DNA of the CDR3: TGTGCCATCGCCCGGGACACTTACAATGAGCAGTTCTTC.

The chain employs TRBV23-1 and TRBJ2-4; 10 bases are a match to TRBD1. TRBV23-1 is labeled an ORF, and its function is uncertain. This CDR3 region has 16 residues. Trimming removed 4 bases from V and 7 bases from J; junction bases left unmatched: 10. CDR3 region: CASSLWGQGQSNIQYF. The DNA for the CDR3 is TGCGCCAGCAGTCTGTGGGGACAGGGGCAATCTAACATTCAGTACTTC.

The V gene is TRBV11-2, the J gene TRBJ1-2, with D unresolved. V lost 5 bases and J 7 bases, leaving 20 bases between the germline ends. The CDR3 runs to 15 residues. CDR1 is SGHAT and CDR2 is FQNNGV in the germline V gene. The CDR3 bases are TGTGCCAGCAGCACCGACCCTACGGGTATAGGTGGCTACACCTTC. It encodes CASSTDPTGIGGYTF.

This sequence joins TRBV21-1 and TRBJ1-2. TRBV21-1 is designated a pseudogene. This CDR3 has 17 residues. The CDR3 reads CASSKERGRGPNYGYTF. The CDR3 DNA is TGTGCCAGCAGCAAAGAGCGAGGGCGGGGTCCCAACTATGGCTACACCTTC.

Note on this clone: The same CDR3 arises from other DNA sequences in this sample as well. The V gene is TRBV28, the J gene TRBJ2-3; D gene unclear. Trimming took 3 bases from V and 6 from J, leaving 10 bases between them. The germline V gene has CDR1 MDHEN and CDR2 SYDVKM. CDR3 length: 13 residues. The CDR3, as DNA: TGTGCCAGCAGTTTCCCGGGCCGGGATACGCAGTATTTT. This codes for CASSFPGRDTQYF. The whole variable domain, remainder taken from reference TRBV28 and TRBJ2-3, is DVKVTQSSRYLVKRTGEKVFLECVQDMDHENMFWYRQDPGLGLRLIYFSYDVKMKEKGDIPEGYSVSREKKERFSLILESASTNQTSMYLCASSFPGRDTQYFGPGTRLTVL.

The chain carries TRBV2 and TRBJ2-5; 7 nucleotides agree with TRBD1. Germline V CDR1 and CDR2: SNHLY, FYNNEI. The J segment lost 5 bases and the V segment lost 2 bases, leaving 8 bases of the junction unmatched. This CDR3 region has 15 residues. This chain's CDR3 is CASSERRDRAETQYF. For the CDR3, the DNA is TGTGCCAGCAGTGAAAGGAGAGACAGGGCGGAGACCCAGTACTTC.

This clone was found once. The chain has TRBV10-3 and TRBJ2-5; D might be TRBD2 (5 bases). Germline V lookup: CDR1 ENHRY, CDR2 SYGVKD. CDR3 size: 16 residues. Trimming left V 0 bases short and J 3 bases short, with 14 bases between. The DNA for the CDR3 is TGTGCCATCAGTGAGTCGTGGATAACGGGGAAAGAGACCCAGTACTTC. Protein: CAISESWITGKETQYF.

A word on this clone: Distinct nucleotide sequences in the sample also encode this CDR3. The V call is TRBV5-4, the J call TRBJ2-2; D is ambiguous. The germline V gene encodes CDR1 SGHNT and CDR2 YYREEE (reference sequence). V was pared by 0 bases and J by 2 bases, with 2 bases between. The CDR3 length is 13 residues. The CDR3 loop reads CASSLANTGELFF. The CDR3 coding sequence is TGTGCCAGCAGCTTGGCTAACACCGGGGAGCTGTTTTTT.

This clone was observed once. The V and J genes are TRBV29-1 and TRBJ2-2; D tentatively fits TRBD1 or TRBD2 (5 bases each). The V gene lost 7 bases and the J gene lost 8 bases, with 17 bases spanning the gap. Germline V gene data show CDR1 as SQVTM and CDR2 as ANQGSEA. This CDR3 spans 13 amino acids. The CDR3 reads CSGGSPISGELFF. DNA for the CDR3: TGCAGCGGGGGGAGTCCAATCTCAGGGGAGCTGTTTTTT.

To note about this clone: In the same sample, other DNA sequences code for this CDR3. This sequence joins TRBV9 and TRBJ2-3, with 12 bases matching TRBD2. CDR1 and CDR2 (germline): SGDLS, YYNGEE. CDR3 length equals 16 residues. V dropped 0 bases and J dropped 2; count of bases not matched to a gene: 1. CDR3: CASSVGTSGITDTQYF. DNA of the CDR3: TGTGCCAGCAGCGTAGGGACTAGCGGGATCACAGATACGCAGTATTTT.

The rearrangement links TRBV7-9 to TRBJ2-7; weak D call: TRBD2 (6 bases). Germline V gene sequence: CDR1 SEHNR, CDR2 FQNEAQ (reference sequence). V was pared by 5 bases and J by 3 bases, with 17 bases between. This CDR3 spans 15 amino acids. The CDR3 loop reads CASSRGGGTGYEQYF. CDR3 in DNA: TGTGCCAGCAGCCGGGGAGGAGGCACCGGCTACGAGCAGTACTTC.

This clone was seen a single time. V and J are TRBV28 and TRBJ2-3; 14 nucleotides match TRBD2. Germline values: CDR1 MDHEN, CDR2 SYDVKM. Trimming took 5 bases from V and 6 from J; bases not matched to a gene: 4. The CDR3 runs to 15 residues. CDR3: CASSVGLAGVDTQYF. Here the CDR3 DNA reads TGTGCCAGCAGTGTGGGACTAGCGGGAGTCGATACGCAGTATTTT. Full variable domain (remainder filled in from reference TRBV28 and TRBJ2-3): DVKVTQSSRYLVKRTGEKVFLECVQDMDHENMFWYRQDPGLGLRLIYFSYDVKMKEKGDIPEGYSVSREKKERFSLILESASTNQTSMYLCASSVGLAGVDTQYFGPGTRLTVL.

In this sample, this clone turned up a few times. This chain joins TRBV7-3 and TRBJ1-3, with 7 bases fitting TRBD1. The germline gives CDR1 SGHTA, CDR2 FQGTGA. Trimming cost V 5 bases and J 4 bases; bases outside gene matches: 2. The CDR3 has 13 residues. The CDR3 DNA reads TGTGCCAGCAGCGAGGGGGCCGGAAACACCATATATTTT. It codes for CASSEGAGNTIYF.

The chain joins TRBV7-9 to TRBJ2-1; 11 bases agree with TRBD2. Germline assignment: CDR1 SEHNR and CDR2 FQNEAQ (reference sequence). The CDR3 has 14 amino acids. The trim removed 8 bases at V and 0 bases at J, leaving 0 bases unmatched. In DNA form, the CDR3 reads TGTGCCAGCGGGACTAGCGGCTCCTACAATGAGCAGTTCTTC. Its protein product is CASGTSGSYNEQFF.

The chain combines TRBV9 with TRBJ1-4; TRBD1 aligns across 9 bases. The trim removed 4 bases at V and 3 bases at J, leaving 4 bases unmatched. CDR1 is SGDLS and CDR2 is YYNGEE in the germline V gene. This CDR3 spans 15 amino acids. CDR3 nucleotide sequence: TGTGCCAGCAGCTCGAGACAGGGGGCTAATGAAAAACTGTTTTTT. It specifies CASSSRQGANEKLFF. Together with reference TRBV9 and TRBJ1-4, the CDR3 gives the full variable domain: DSGVTQTPKHLITATGQRVTLRCSPRSGDLSVYWYQQSLDQGLQFLIQYYNGEERAKGNILERFSAQQFPDLHSELNLSSLELGDSALYFCASSSRQGANEKLFFGSGTQLSVL.

A note on this clone: The same CDR3 arises from other DNA sequences in this sample as well. The rearrangement joins TRBV28 to TRBJ2-1; TRBD2 matches at 13 bases. Trimming removed 3 bases from V and 4 bases from J; junction bases left unmatched: 3. CDR1 MDHEN and CDR2 SYDVKM come from the germline V gene. This CDR3 has 16 residues. In nucleotides, the CDR3 is TGTGCCAGCAGTTTGTGGACTAGCGGGGGATACAATGAGCAGTTCTTC. It is translated as CASSLWTSGGYNEQFF.